The entry below describes one TCR beta chain. Its antigen remains unidentified. Trimming stripped 4 bases from V and 7 bases from J, with 11 bases between. The CDR3 totals 12 residues. CDR1 and CDR2 (germline): SGHDN, FVKESK. Both 60 Vbeta primers and 13 Jbeta primers went into the PCR. The data were produced by immunoSEQ multiplex PCR, yet TCRdb's version contains in-frame clones alone and is incomplete. In total, the table holds about 51,000 clones. These data are taken from a study of cytomegalovirus exposure and HLA in healthy donors. Overall study: Of the donors genotyped, 398 in all, 65% to 90% fell in the Caucasian-associated ancestry cluster. Study conclusions and caveats: The HLA-A and HLA-B alleles of most subjects were reportedly predicted accurately from TCR beta sequences. The authors judged a highly shared variant cluster likely a sequencing artifact.

The chain couples TRBV14 to TRBJ2-7; a weak D match, TRBD1 (6 bases). This clonotype was obtained from a female donor in good health and CMV-seronegative. The sequencing sample was made of PBMCs. In nucleotides, the CDR3 is TGTGCCAGCAGCCCACAGGGTAGTGAGCAGTACTTC. It is translated as CASSPQGSEQYF.